Listed below are T cell receptor beta chains from one sample, sequenced in a study of T cells in Graves' hyperthyroidism and ophthalmopathy. TCRdb itself ran the multiplex PCR reads through MiXCR, one entry per CDR3 protein. The top ten hold around 40% of the sample, which has about 380,000 distinct CDR3 sequences, around 20% seen once. Sequencing was carried out using blood. The source is a man aged 18 to 30 with Graves' ophthalmopathy. Both conserved end residues are part of each CDR3. D genes are given only for firm matches. Some rows mark clone size as missing; the rest say once, few, many or name a class of expanded clone.

v_gene	j_gene	abundance	d_gene	CDR3nt	CDR3aa
TRBV29-1	TRBJ2-7	-	TRBD1	TGCAGCGTTGAGGGGACAGGGGAAGGGCTCTACGAGCAGTACTTC	CSVEGTGEGLYEQYF
TRBV6-1	TRBJ1-2	-	TRBD1	TGTGCCAGCAGTGCGACAGGGGGCCAGTATGGCTACACCTTC	CASSATGGQYGYTF
TRBV3-1	TRBJ2-3	-	TRBD2	TGTGCCAGCAGTCGAAGCGGGGGACGAGATACGCAGTATTTT	CASSRSGGRDTQYF
TRBV9	TRBJ2-3	many	-	TGTGCCAGCAGCTTGTTCGCGGTTAGCACAGATACGCAGTATTTT	CASSLFAVSTDTQYF
TRBV6-1	TRBJ1-5	few	-	TGTGCCAGCAGTTTACAGGGAACTCAGCCCCAGCATTTT	CASSLQGTQPQHF
TRBV6-1	TRBJ1-6	few	TRBD1	TGTGCCAGCAGTTTGCCCCCCGGACAGGGTTTTTCACCCCTCCACTTT	CASSLPPGQGFSPLHF
TRBV9	TRBJ1-1	-	TRBD1	TGTGCCAGCAGCGTAGCGGGACAGTACACTGAAGCTTTCTTT	CASSVAGQYTEAFF
TRBV11-1	TRBJ1-2	many	-	TGTGCCAGCAGTGAACTAGGGGGGCACTATGGCTACACCTTC	CASSELGGHYGYTF
TRBV7-9	TRBJ2-5	many	-	TGTGCCAGCAGCAAACACGGAGAGACCCAGTACTTC	CASSKHGETQYF
TRBV6-1	TRBJ1-3	few	-	TGTGCCAGCAGTGCCTCGGGGGGGAGCTCTGGAAACACCATATATTTT	CASSASGGSSGNTIYF
TRBV18	TRBJ2-5	many	-	TGTGCCAGCTCACCACTTTCCAACCAAGAGACCCAGTACTTC	CASSPLSNQETQYF
TRBV12-3/TRBV12-4	TRBJ1-6	many	-	TGTGCCAGCAGTTCCCGGGGGGGAGGGGAATCACCCCTCCACTTT	CASSSRGGGESPLHF
TRBV19	TRBJ2-7	few	-	TGTGCCAGTCGATCCCGGGACATAACGTACGAGCAGTACTTC	CASRSRDITYEQYF
TRBV18	TRBJ1-6	-	-	TGTGCCAGCTCAGGGACGACGGGTTCACCCCTCCACTTT	CASSGTTGSPLHF
TRBV2	TRBJ1-1	-	-	TGTGCCAGCAGCGTCCCCCCGGGAACTGAAGCTTTCTTT	CASSVPPGTEAFF
TRBV2	TRBJ2-3	many	TRBD1	TGTGCCAGCACCCGACAGGGTTGGACAGATACGCAGTATTTT	CASTRQGWTDTQYF
TRBV7-9	TRBJ2-5	many	-	TGTGCCAGCAGCCCACCTGACAGGAACCAAGAGACCCAGTACTTC	CASSPPDRNQETQYF
TRBV18	TRBJ1-1	many	-	TGTGCCAGCCACATCGGGGGATCCACTGAAGCTTTCTTT	CASHIGGSTEAFF
TRBV3-1	TRBJ2-3	many	-	TGTGCCAGCAGCCAAGCCCCCCCAGATACGCAGTATTTT	CASSQAPPDTQYF
TRBV5-1	TRBJ2-3	many	TRBD1	TGCGCCAGCAGCCATGGACAGGGAGCAGATACGCAGTATTTT	CASSHGQGADTQYF
TRBV5-1	TRBJ1-1	many	-	TGCGCCAGCCCTCGGGGGAGGGAGCAGTTGAACACTGAAGCTTTCTTT	CASPRGREQLNTEAFF
TRBV6-1	TRBJ1-4	few	-	TGTGCCAGCAGTGAAGGGGGCGTTGGTGAAAAACTGTTTTTT	CASSEGGVGEKLFF
TRBV18	TRBJ2-7	many	-	TGTGCCAGCTCACCACCGGCCGGGAACGGGGACGAGCAGTACTTC	CASSPPAGNGDEQYF
TRBV5-4	TRBJ1-1	-	TRBD1	TGTGCCAGCAGCACGGACAGGGTTGGTAGTTCCGGCACTGAAGCTTTCTTT	CASSTDRVGSSGTEAFF
TRBV24-1	TRBJ1-2	-	-	TGTGCCACCAGCCGCGGGAACTTACATGGCTACACCTTC	CATSRGNLHGYTF
TRBV10-1	TRBJ2-3	-	TRBD1	TGCGCCAGCAGCGATGGGACAGCTGGGACGCAGTATTTT	CASSDGTAGTQYF
TRBV4-1	TRBJ2-7	few	TRBD1	TGCGCCAGCAGCCAGGAGACAGGGGGTAACGAGCAGTACTTC	CASSQETGGNEQYF
TRBV18	TRBJ2-5	-	-	TGTGCCAGCTCACAAAACTCAGCGGCCCAAGAGACCCAGTACTTC	CASSQNSAAQETQYF
TRBV7-9	TRBJ2-4	-	-	TGTGCCAGCAGCTTATGGGTCGGGGTTGGCATAGCCAAAAACATTCAGTACTTC	CASSLWVGVGIAKNIQYF
TRBV7-3	TRBJ1-5	-	-	TGTGCCAGCAGCTTAAAAAGTCAGCCCCAGCATTTT	CASSLKSQPQHF
TRBV7-9	TRBJ2-7	-	-	TGTGCCAGCAGCCCTACGACCCGTTCGGGCGAGCAGTACTTC	CASSPTTRSGEQYF
TRBV15	TRBJ2-1	-	-	TGTGCCACCAGCAGTGACCGACTAGGGGAGGACAATGAGCAGTTCTTC	CATSSDRLGEDNEQFF
TRBV20-1	TRBJ1-3	-	-	TGCAGTGCTAGACAGGAAGGAGGAAACACCATATATTTT	CSARQEGGNTIYF
TRBV13	TRBJ1-6	many	-	TGTGCCAGCAGCCTAGCGGCAGATTATAATTCACCCCTCCACTTT	CASSLAADYNSPLHF
TRBV4-1	TRBJ1-4	-	TRBD1	TGCGCCAGCAGCCAAGCCCGGGACAGGGGTGGCGAAAAACTGTTTTTT	CASSQARDRGGEKLFF
TRBV12-5	TRBJ2-2	-	TRBD1	TGTGCCCGACCAGGGGGCGGGGAGCTGTTTTTT	CARPGGGELFF
TRBV10-3	TRBJ2-1	many	TRBD1	TGTGCCATCAGCGCCGGGACAGGGTACAATGAGCAGTTCTTC	CAISAGTGYNEQFF
TRBV6-2/TRBV6-3	TRBJ2-1	few	TRBD1	TGTGCCAGCAGCCAATCCGGGACAGGGGGCTGGGATGAGCAGTTCTTC	CASSQSGTGGWDEQFF
TRBV20-1	TRBJ1-1	-	-	TGCAGTGCTAGAGATGCGGAAGCGAACACTGAAGCTTTCTTT	CSARDAEANTEAFF